This T cell receptor (beta chain) was recovered during a study of blood T cells in healthy people across ages. This clonotype came up a few times. Its antigen remains unknown. The study's findings and limits: TCR beta diversity, measured per million T cells, fell in a roughly linear way with age. Because donor CMV status was unknown, expanded clonotype changes were possibly confounded.

Germline V gene lookup returns CDR1 SGHRS and CDR2 YFSETQ. V was clipped by 1 base and J by 13 bases; unmatched bases: 14. CDR3 length: 15 residues. The use of a sample-barcoded 5' primer and a J-beta primer mix characterized a second PCR of roughly 6 to 12 cycles. TCRdb redid the calling of the 5' RACE reads with MiXCR, one entry per CDR3 protein. The table records some 920,000 distinct CDR3 sequences, 45% to 60% of them present only once. The donors, aged roughly 6 to 95, were healthy Caucasians from Russia. Peripheral blood samples of roughly 9.8 milliliters were drawn from each donor. The sequenced material came from blood. The source of this sequence is a woman aged 60-75 years in good health. V gene TRBV5-1 combines with J gene TRBJ2-4; 7 bases fit TRBD1. The CDR3: CASSLSGQLFGEQYF. The DNA for the CDR3 is TGCGCCAGCAGCTTGTCGGGACAGCTCTTCGGGGAGCAGTACTTC.